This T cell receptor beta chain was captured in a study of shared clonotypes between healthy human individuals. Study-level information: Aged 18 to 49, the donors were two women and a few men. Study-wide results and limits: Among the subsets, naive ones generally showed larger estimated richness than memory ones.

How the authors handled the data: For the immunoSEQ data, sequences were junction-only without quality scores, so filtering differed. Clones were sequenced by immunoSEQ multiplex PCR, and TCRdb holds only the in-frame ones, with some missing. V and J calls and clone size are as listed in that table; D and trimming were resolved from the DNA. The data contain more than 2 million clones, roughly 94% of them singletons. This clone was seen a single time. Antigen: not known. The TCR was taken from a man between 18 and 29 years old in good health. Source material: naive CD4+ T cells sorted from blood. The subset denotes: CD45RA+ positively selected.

The CDR3 region has the DNA TGTGCCAGCTCACCTGGTGTTCAACACCGGGACAGAGAAACAAATTCACCCCTCCACTTT. This encodes CASSPGVQHRDRETNSPLHF. The V and J genes are TRBV18 and TRBJ1-6, with 7 nucleotides matching TRBD1. Germline assignment: CDR1 KGHSH and CDR2 LQKENI. J gave up 7 bases and V 3 bases, and 21 bases lay outside the gene matches. This CDR3 spans 20 amino acids.